The following is a T cell receptor beta chain sequence with its context. Its binding antigen is unknown. The record has no base qualities; no much larger clone is one base away. These data come from a study of radiation and T cells in renal cell carcinoma (dated by TCRdb to about 2020). Broadly, across the study: The samples were drawn from a clinical trial, where primary renal cell carcinomas were treated with 15 Gy of stereotactic body radiation therapy and then removed by nephrectomy 4 weeks afterward. A total of roughly 53 samples underwent TCR beta sequencing, made up of approximately 26 tumors and roughly 27 peripheral blood samples. Across all 55 or so samples, under 5,000,000 unique CDR3 nucleotide sequences, encoding 2,658,974 unique CDR3 amino acid sequences, were identified.

In the paper's terms, the time point label means: baseline pretreatment blood. In the paper's terms, the treatment or condition label means: 15 Gy SBRT to primary tumor, nephrectomy 4 weeks later. Serial peripheral blood from radiation-treated patients was sampled at baseline, 2 weeks and 4 weeks after SBRT to track tumor-enriched clonotypes. Every patient's renal cell carcinoma showed clear cell pathology. The QIAamp DNA Blood Mini Kit (Qiagen) was used to prepare genomic DNA for TCR sequencing. Samples were included in the analyses only if all quality control checks were passed. The research as a whole found: Tracking of blood repertoire dynamics stopped at about 4 weeks after treatment, with no follow-up past that point. In blood, the top tumor clonotypes increased from baseline to 2 weeks after radiation and then shrank by 4 weeks, which suggests a temporary expansion of tumor-resident clones. No pretreatment tumor biopsies were available, so the baseline intratumoral presence of clonotypes could not be determined. The single-armed trial design could not address effects of radiation dose or scheduling on the TCR repertoire.

V was cut back by 6 bases and J by 7 bases, leaving a gap of 12 bases between them. Reading from cysteine to phenylalanine, the CDR3 counts 13 amino acids. The retained sequence is limited to the CDR3, 39 bases, with the frame set at the first base. CDR1 and CDR2 were assigned from the germline V gene as SGHVS and FQNEAQ. The immunoSEQ kit was used, according to the manufacturer's recommendations, to generate TCR beta libraries from genomic DNA. To prepare libraries, a first multiplex PCR with proprietary primers was run, followed by a second PCR that added unique barcodes, and a bead cleanup was done after each round. Each sample batch included a kit-provided positive control reaction and a negative control reaction. The final libraries were assessed on an Agilent 4200 TapeStation D1000 ScreenTape, pooled by volume, and quantified by qPCR. Sequencing was performed on an Illumina NextSeq500 using a MidOutput 150-cycle cartridge, with 156 Read1 cycles, 15 Index1 cycles, and the kit custom primers. The pooled library was loaded at 0.95 to 1 pM with 20% PhiX control spiked in. The authors' analysis ran thus. The vendor-processed data were analyzed in R, and a clonotype was defined as all T cells that share the same CDR3 nucleotide sequence. For clone abundance analyses, frequencies were normalized to the 10,000 most abundant clones per sample. Before analysis, public T cell clones were removed, and these numbered fewer than six per sample on average. Tumor-enriched clonotypes and baseline blood-enriched clonotypes were defined as those with an abundance difference of at least 32-fold between compartments. A beta-binomial differential abundance model was applied to find clonotypes that expanded or contracted between blood time points. Similarity between tumor and blood repertoires was quantified using the Baroni-Urbani and Buser coefficient, and groups were compared with two-tailed Wilcoxon tests in R. Entries here come from immuneACCESS through TCRdb and include only in-frame sequences with V and J called. Some clones fail to appear in such tables; in the studies checked, an unresolved V gene covers under half of the shortfall, and the cause of the remainder is unknown. V, J and clone size are taken as reported in that table, and D and trimming were inferred from the DNA itself. The sample table holds about 59,000 clones, of which approximately 80% were seen once. The ten largest make up about 7.1% of the sample.

Sequencing was performed on blood, taken from a patient whose treatment included radiotherapy and nephrectomy. The TCR originated in a man in his 60s with renal cell carcinoma. The V and J segments used are TRBV7-8 and TRBJ1-4; matching of 5 bases hints at TRBD1 as the D gene. This receptor carries the CDR3 CASSPGSGEKLFF. The nucleotide sequence is given as TGTGCCAGCAGTCCAGGGTCTGGTGAAAAACTGTTTTTT.